The entry below gives a single TCR beta chain sequence along with its context. What it binds is unknown. Germline V gene sequence: CDR1 SGHTA, CDR2 FQGNSA. Trimming removed 2 bases at V and 10 bases at J, with 18 bases between. CDR3 length: 15 residues. These data come from a study of blood T cells in healthy people across ages. Study-level points and caveats: Observed TCR beta diversity per million T cells went down as age went up. This fall followed a roughly linear course with age. Strong correlation linked observed beta diversity and percent naive T cells. Possibly confounding the expanded clonotype changes was the fact that donor CMV status was unknown.

A J-beta primer mix and a sample-barcoded 5' primer were used in a second PCR of about 7 to 12 cycles. Each CDR3 protein gets one entry after TCRdb re-called the 5' RACE reads with MiXCR. The repertoire holds over 1.5 million distinct CDR3 sequences, with about 50% as singletons. Per-sample PBMC isolation yielded at least 6 million cells. Sequencing used blood. V and J are TRBV7-2 and TRBJ2-1, with TRBD2 as a possible D gene (5 bases). This receptor was identified in a woman between 40 and 50 years old in good health. In DNA, the CDR3 is TGTGCCAGCAGCTTAAATGTGGCGGGCAGCGGAGAGCAGTTCTTC. Residues: CASSLNVAGSGEQFF.